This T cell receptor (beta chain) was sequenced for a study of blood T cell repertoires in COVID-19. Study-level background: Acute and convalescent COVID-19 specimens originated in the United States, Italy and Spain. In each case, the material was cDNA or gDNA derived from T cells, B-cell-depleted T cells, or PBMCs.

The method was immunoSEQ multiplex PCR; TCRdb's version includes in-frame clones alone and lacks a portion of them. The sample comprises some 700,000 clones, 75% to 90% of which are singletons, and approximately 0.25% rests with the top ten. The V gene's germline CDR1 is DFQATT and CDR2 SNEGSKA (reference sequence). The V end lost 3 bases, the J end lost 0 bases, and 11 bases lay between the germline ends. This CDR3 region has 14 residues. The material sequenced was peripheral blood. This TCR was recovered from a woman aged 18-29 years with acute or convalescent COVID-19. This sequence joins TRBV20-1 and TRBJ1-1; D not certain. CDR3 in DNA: TGCAGTGCTAGTGACGGTCTCATGAACACTGAAGCTTTCTTT. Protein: CSASDGLMNTEAFF.